This T cell receptor (beta chain) was recovered during a study of neurological immune-mediated disorders. Study-level results: The repertoires of 18 of 34 multiple sclerosis patients fell into one related-CDR3 cluster (a possible signature) under phylogenetic grouping.

This clonotype was found many times. What it recognizes is unknown. MiXCR, applied by TCRdb to the 5' RACE reads, yields one record per CDR3 protein. The profile shows about 95,000 distinct CDR3 sequences, 3.5% of them singletons. CDR3 size: 14 residues. V was shortened by 1 base and J by 4 bases, with 10 bases between the two germline ends. In germline, CDR1 is GTSNPN, CDR2 SVGIG (reference sequence). The clonotype originates from a woman aged 18-30 years with multiple sclerosis. Material for sequencing was PBMCs. The chain uses TRBV30 and TRBJ2-2, with D possibly matching TRBD2 (7 bases). The CDR3 protein is CAWSDGGLTGELFF. The CDR3 nucleotides read TGTGCCTGGAGTGACGGGGGGCTCACCGGGGAGCTGTTTTTT. The complete variable domain, with remaining parts taken from reference TRBV30 and TRBJ2-2, reads SQTIHQWPATLVQPVGSPLSLECTVEGTSNPNLYWYRQAAGRGLQLLFYSVGIGQISSEVPQNLSASRPQDRQFILSSKKLLLSDSGFYLCAWSDGGLTGELFFGEGSRLTVL.